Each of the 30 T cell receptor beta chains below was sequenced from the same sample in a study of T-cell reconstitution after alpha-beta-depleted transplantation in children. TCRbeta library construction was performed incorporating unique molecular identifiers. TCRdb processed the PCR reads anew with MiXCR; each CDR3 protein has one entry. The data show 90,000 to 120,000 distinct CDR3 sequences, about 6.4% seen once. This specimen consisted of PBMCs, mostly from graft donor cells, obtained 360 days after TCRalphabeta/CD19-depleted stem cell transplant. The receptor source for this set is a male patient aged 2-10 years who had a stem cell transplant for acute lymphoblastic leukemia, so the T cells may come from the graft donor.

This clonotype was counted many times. Written as DNA, the CDR3 is TGTGCCAGCAGCTTCGCAGGGCTTAGCTACGAGCAGTACTTC. This encodes CASSFAGLSYEQYF. V is TRBV11-1 and J is TRBJ2-7; D possibly corresponds to TRBD1 (5 bases). Deletions cut 3 bases from V and 3 bases from J, with 12 bases between. Germline CDR1 SGHAT, CDR2 FQDESV (reference sequence). The CDR3 sequence is 14 residues long.

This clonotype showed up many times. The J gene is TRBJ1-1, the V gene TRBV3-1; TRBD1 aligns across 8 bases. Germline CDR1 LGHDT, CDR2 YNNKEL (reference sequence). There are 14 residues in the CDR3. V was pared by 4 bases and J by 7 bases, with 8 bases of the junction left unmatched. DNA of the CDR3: TGTGCCAGCAGCCCCGCGGACAGGGTCGGTGAAGCTTTCTTT. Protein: CASSPADRVGEAFF.

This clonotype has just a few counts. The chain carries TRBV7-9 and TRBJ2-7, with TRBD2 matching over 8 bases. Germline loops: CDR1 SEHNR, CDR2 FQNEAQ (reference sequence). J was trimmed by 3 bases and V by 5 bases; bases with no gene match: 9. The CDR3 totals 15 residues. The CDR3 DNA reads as TGTGCCAGCAGCACTAGCGGAGGGGGATTCTACGAGCAGTACTTC. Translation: CASSTSGGGFYEQYF. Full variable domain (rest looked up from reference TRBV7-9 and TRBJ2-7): DTGVSQNPRHKITKRGQNVTFRCDPISEHNRLYWYRQTLGQGPEFLTYFQNEAQLEKSRLLSDRFSAERPKGSFSTLEIQRTEQGDSAMYLCASSTSGGGFYEQYFGPGTRLTVT.

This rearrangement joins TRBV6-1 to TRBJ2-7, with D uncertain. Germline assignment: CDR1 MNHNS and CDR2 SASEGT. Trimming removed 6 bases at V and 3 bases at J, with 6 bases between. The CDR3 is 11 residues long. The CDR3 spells CASRGVYEQYF. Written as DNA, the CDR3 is TGTGCCAGCAGGGGCGTCTACGAGCAGTACTTC.

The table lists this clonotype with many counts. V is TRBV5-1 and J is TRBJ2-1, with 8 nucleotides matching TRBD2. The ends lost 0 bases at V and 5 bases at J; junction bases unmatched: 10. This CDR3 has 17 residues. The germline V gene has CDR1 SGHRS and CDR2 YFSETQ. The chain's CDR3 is CASSLAFREGRDNEQFF. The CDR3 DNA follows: TGCGCCAGCAGCTTGGCATTCCGGGAGGGCCGCGACAATGAGCAGTTCTTC.

Here the CDR3 reads CASSLTSPQDEQFF. For the CDR3, the DNA is TGTGCCAGCAGCCTTACGAGCCCCCAGGATGAGCAGTTCTTC. This sequence joins TRBV4-2 and TRBJ2-1; no firm D call. This CDR3 comprises 14 residues. Trimming shortened V by 4 bases and J by 8 bases, and 15 bases separated the two germline ends. Germline CDR1 LGHNA, CDR2 YNFKEQ.

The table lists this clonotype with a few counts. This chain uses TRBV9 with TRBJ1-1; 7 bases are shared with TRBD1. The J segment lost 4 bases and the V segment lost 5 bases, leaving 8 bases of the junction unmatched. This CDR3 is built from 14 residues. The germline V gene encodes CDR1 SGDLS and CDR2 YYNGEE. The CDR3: CASSGRGKGTEAFF. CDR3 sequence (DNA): TGTGCCAGCAGTGGCAGGGGGAAAGGCACTGAAGCTTTCTTT.

The CDR3 sequence: CASGQAISTDTQYF. In DNA, the CDR3 is TGTGCCAGCGGACAGGCTATTAGCACAGATACGCAGTATTTT. V gene TRBV12-3 or TRBV12-4 combines with J gene TRBJ2-3; 7 positions agree with TRBD1. The V and J ends lost 8 bases and 0 bases, in that order; junction bases with no gene match: 5. The CDR3 has 14 residues.

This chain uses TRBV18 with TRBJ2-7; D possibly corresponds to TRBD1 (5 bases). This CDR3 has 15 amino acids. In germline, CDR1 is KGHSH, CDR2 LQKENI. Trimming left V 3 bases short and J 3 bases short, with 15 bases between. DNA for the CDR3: TGTGCCAGCTCACCCAAAGAAGGGGTTTACTACGAGCAGTACTTC. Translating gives CASSPKEGVYYEQYF.

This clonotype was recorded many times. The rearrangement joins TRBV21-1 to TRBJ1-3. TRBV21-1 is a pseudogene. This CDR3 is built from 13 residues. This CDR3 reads CASSKGLRNTIYF. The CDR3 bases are TGTGCCAGCAGCAAAGGGCTACGAAACACCATATATTTT.

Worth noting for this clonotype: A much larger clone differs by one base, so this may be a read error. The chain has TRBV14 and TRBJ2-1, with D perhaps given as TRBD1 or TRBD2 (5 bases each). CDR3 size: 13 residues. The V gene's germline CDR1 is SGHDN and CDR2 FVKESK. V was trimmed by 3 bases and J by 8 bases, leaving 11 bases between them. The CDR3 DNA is TGTGCCAGCAGCCAGGGACCCGGGTATGAGCAGTTCTTC. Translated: CASSQGPGYEQFF.

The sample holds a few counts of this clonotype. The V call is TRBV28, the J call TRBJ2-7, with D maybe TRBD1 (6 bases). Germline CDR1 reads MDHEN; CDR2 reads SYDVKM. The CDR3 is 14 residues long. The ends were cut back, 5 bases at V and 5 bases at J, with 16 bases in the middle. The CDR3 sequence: CASSAYRVDDEQYF. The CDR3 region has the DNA TGTGCCAGCAGTGCATACAGGGTAGACGACGAGCAGTACTTC.

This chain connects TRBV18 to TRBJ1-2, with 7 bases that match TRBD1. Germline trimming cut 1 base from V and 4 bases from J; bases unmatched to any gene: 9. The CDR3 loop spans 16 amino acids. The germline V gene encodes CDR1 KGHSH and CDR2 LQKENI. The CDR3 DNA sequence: TGTGCCAGCTCACCACAATCTAACAGGGGACGCTATGGCTACACCTTC. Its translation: CASSPQSNRGRYGYTF. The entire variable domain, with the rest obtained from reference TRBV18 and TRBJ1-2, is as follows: NAGVMQNPRHLVRRRGQEARLRCSPMKGHSHVYWYRQLPEEGLKFMVYLQKENIIDESGMPKERFSAEFPKEGPSILRIQQVVRGDSAAYFCASSPQSNRGRYGYTFGSGTRLTVV.

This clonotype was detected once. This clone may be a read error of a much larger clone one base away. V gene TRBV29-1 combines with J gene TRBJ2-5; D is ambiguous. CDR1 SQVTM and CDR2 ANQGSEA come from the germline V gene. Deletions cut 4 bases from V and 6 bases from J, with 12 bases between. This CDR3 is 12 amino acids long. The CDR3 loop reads CSVVTPGKTQYF. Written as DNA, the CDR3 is TGCAGCGTTGTGACTCCTGGAAAGACCCAGTACTTC. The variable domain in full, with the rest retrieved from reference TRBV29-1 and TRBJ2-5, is SAVISQKPSRDICQRGTSLTIQCQVDSQVTMMFWYRQQPGQSLTLIATANQGSEATYESGFVIDKFPISRPNLTFSTLTVSNMSPEDSSIYLCSVVTPGKTQYFGPGTRLLVL.

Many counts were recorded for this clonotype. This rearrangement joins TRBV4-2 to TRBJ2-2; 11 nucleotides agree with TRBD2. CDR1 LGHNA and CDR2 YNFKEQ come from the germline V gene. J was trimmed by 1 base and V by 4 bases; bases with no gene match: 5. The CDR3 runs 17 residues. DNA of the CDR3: TGTGCCAGCAGCCGGTCCGGACTAGCGGGGAACACCGGGGAGCTGTTTTTT. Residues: CASSRSGLAGNTGELFF.

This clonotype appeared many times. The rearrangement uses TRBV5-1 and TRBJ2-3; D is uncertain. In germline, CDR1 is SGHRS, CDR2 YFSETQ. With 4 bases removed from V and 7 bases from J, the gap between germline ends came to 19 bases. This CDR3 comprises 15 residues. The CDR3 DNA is TGCGCCAGCAGCGCTGGTTCCAAGGATCTGAATACGCAGTATTTT. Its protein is CASSAGSKDLNTQYF.

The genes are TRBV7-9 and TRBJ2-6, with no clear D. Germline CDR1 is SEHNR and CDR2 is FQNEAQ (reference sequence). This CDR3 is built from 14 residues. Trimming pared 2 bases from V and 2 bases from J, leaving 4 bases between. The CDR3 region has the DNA TGTGCCAGCAGCTTATTACCTGGGGCCAACGTCCTGACTTTC. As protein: CASSLLPGANVLTF.

CDR3 in amino acids: CSARDSTSGRGWYNTDTQYF. CDR3 DNA sequence: TGCAGTGCTAGAGATTCTACTAGCGGGCGGGGATGGTACAACACAGATACGCAGTATTTT. The chain couples TRBV20-1 to TRBJ2-3, with TRBD2 matching over 9 bases. Germline values: CDR1 DFQATT, CDR2 SNEGSKA (reference sequence). V shed 0 bases, J shed 2 bases, and the junction held 18 bases outside the gene matches. The CDR3 length is 20 residues.

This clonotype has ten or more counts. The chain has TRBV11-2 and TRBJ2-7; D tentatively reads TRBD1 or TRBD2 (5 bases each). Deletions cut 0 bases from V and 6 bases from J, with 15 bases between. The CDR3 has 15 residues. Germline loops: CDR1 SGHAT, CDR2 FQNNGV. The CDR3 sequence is CASSLDLGRQREQYF. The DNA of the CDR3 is TGTGCCAGCAGCTTAGATCTGGGACGCCAGCGCGAGCAGTACTTC.

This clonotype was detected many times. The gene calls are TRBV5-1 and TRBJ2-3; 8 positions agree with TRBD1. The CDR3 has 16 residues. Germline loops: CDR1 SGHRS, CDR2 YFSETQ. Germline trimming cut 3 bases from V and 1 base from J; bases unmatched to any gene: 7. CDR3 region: CASSYQGAGGTDTQYF. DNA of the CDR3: TGCGCCAGCAGCTACCAGGGGGCCGGTGGCACAGATACGCAGTATTTT.

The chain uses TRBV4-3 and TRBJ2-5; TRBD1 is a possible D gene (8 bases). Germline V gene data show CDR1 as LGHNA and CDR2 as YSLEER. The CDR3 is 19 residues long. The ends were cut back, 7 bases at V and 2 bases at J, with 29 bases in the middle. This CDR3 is CASTYPADQKQGGQETQYF. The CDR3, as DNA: TGCGCCAGCACATACCCGGCGGACCAAAAACAGGGGGGGCAAGAGACCCAGTACTTC.

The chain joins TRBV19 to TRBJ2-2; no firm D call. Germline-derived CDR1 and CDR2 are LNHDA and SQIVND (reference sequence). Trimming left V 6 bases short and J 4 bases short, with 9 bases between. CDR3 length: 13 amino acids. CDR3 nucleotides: TGTGCCAGTAGGAGTTACGGCACCGGGGAGCTGTTTTTT. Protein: CASRSYGTGELFF.

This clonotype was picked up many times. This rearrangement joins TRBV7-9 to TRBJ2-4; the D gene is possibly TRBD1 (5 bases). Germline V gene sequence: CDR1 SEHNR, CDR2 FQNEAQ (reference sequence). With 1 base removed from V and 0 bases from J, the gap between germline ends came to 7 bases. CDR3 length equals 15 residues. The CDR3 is CASSLVQGAKNIQYF. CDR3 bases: TGTGCCAGCAGCTTAGTTCAGGGAGCCAAAAACATTCAGTACTTC. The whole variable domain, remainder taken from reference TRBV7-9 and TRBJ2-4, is DTGVSQNPRHKITKRGQNVTFRCDPISEHNRLYWYRQTLGQGPEFLTYFQNEAQLEKSRLLSDRFSAERPKGSFSTLEIQRTEQGDSAMYLCASSLVQGAKNIQYFGAGTRLSVL.

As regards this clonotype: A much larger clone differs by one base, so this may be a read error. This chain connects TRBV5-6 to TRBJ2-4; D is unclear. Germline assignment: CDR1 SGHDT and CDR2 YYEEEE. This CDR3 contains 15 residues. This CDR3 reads CARSLGSGAKNIQYF. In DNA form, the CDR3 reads TGTGCCAGGAGCTTAGGTTCAGGCGCCAAAAACATTCAGTACTTC.

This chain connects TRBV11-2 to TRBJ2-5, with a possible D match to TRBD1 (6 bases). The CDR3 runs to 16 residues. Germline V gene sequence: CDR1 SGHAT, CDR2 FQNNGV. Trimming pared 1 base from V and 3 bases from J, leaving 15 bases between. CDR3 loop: CASSLGLNRVEETQYF. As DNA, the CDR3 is TGTGCCAGCAGCTTAGGCCTAAACAGGGTAGAAGAGACCCAGTACTTC.

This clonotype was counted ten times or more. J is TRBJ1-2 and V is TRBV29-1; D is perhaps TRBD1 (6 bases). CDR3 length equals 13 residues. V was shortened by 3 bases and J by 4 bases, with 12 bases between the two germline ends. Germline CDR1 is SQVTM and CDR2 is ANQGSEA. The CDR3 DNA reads TGCAGCGTTGACGATTGGACAGCCTATGGCTACACCTTC. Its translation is CSVDDWTAYGYTF.

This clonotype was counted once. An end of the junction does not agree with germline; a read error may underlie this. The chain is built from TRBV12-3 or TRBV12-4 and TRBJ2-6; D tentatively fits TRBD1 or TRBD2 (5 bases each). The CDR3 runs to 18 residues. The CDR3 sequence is CTSSGPGTALEGANVLTF. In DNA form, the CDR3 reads TGTACCAGCAGTGGTCCCGGGACGGCCCTGGAAGGGGCCAACGTCCTGACTTTC.

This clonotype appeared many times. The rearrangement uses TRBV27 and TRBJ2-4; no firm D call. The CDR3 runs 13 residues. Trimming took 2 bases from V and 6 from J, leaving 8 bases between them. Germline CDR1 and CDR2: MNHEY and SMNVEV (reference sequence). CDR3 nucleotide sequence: TGTGCCAGCAGTTTAGGACCACGAAACATTCAGTACTTC. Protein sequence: CASSLGPRNIQYF.

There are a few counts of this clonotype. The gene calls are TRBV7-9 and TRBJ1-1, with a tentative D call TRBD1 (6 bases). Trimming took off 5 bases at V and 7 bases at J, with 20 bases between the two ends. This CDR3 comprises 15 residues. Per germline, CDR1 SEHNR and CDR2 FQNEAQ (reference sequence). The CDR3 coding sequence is TGTGCCAGCAGCAATGGGGGGGGGCAAAGGATTGAAGCTTTCTTT. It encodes CASSNGGGQRIEAFF. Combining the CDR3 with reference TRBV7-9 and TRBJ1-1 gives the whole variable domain DTGVSQNPRHKITKRGQNVTFRCDPISEHNRLYWYRQTLGQGPEFLTYFQNEAQLEKSRLLSDRFSAERPKGSFSTLEIQRTEQGDSAMYLCASSNGGGQRIEAFFGQGTRLTVV.

CDR3 in DNA: TGTGCCAGCAGTGAAAGGGATTACAGCTCCTACGAGCAGTACTTC. Protein: CASSERDYSSYEQYF. The chain links TRBV2 to TRBJ2-7; D uncertain. Trimming left V 2 bases short and J 0 bases short, with 11 bases between. This CDR3 comprises 15 residues. Germline-derived CDR1 and CDR2 are SNHLY and FYNNEI.